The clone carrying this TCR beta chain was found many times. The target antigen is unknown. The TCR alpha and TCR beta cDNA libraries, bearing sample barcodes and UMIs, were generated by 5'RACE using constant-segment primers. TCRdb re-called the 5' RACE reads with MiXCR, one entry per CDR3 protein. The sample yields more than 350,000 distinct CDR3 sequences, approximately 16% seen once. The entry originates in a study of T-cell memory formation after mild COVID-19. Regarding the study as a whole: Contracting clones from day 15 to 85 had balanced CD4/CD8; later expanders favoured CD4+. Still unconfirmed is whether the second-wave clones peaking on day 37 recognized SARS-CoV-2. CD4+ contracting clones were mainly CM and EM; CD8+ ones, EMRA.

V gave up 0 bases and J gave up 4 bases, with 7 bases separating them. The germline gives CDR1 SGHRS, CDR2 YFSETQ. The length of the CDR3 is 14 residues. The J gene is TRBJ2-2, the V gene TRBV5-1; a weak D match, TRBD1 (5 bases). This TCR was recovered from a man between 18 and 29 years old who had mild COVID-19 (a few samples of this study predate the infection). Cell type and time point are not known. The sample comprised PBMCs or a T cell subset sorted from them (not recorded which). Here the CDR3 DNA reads TGCGCCAGCAGCTTGGGACAGTTCACCGGGGAGCTGTTTTTT. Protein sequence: CASSLGQFTGELFF.